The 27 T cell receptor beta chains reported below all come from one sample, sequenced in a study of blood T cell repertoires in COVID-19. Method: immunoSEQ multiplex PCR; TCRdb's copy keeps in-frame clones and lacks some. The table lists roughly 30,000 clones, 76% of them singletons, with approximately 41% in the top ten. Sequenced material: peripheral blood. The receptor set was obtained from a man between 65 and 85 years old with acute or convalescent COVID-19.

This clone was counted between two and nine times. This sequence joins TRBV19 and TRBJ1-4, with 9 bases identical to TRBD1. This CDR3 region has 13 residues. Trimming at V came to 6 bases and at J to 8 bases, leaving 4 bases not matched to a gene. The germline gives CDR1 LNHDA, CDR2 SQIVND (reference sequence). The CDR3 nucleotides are TGTGCCAGTAGCTCAACAGGGGGCGAAAAACTGTTTTTT. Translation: CASSSTGGEKLFF.

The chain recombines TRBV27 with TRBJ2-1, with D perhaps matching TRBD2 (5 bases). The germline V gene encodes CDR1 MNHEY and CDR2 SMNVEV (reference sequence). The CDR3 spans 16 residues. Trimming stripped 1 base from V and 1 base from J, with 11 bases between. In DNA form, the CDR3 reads TGTGCCAGCAGTTTATATGCCGGGGATTCCTACAATGAGCAGTTCTTC. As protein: CASSLYAGDSYNEQFF.

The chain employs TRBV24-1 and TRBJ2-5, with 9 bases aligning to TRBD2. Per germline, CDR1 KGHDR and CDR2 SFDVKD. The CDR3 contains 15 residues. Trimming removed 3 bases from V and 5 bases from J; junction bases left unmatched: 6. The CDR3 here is CATSDPGTSIETQYF. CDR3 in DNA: TGTGCCACCAGTGATCCCGGGACTAGCATTGAGACCCAGTACTTC.

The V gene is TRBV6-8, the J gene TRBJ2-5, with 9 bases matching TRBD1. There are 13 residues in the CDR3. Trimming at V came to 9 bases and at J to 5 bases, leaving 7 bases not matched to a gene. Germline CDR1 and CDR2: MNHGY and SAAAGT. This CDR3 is CASHRGREETQYF. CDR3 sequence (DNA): TGTGCCAGTCACAGGGGGCGGGAGGAGACCCAGTACTTC.

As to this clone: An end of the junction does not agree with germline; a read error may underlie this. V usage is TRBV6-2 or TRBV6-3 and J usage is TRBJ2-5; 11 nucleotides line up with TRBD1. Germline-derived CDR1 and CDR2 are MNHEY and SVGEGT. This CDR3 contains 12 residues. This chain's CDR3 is CASSQTRDRGDF. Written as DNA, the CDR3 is TGTGCCAGCAGCCAAACCCGGGACAGGGGGGACTTC.

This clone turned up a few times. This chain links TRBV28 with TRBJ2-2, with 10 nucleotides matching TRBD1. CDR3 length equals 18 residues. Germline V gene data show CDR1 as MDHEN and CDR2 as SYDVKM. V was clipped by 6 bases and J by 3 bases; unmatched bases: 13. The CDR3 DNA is TGTGCCAGCAGCCGCGACAATCCGGGACAGGGGTACACCGGGGAGCTGTTTTTT. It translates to CASSRDNPGQGYTGELFF.

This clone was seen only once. This CDR3 reads CASSLGGQQRYF. CDR3 in DNA: TGTGCCAGCAGCTTAGGAGGGCAGCAGCGGTACTTC. V usage is TRBV7-2 and J usage is TRBJ2-7, with TRBD2 as a possible D gene (5 bases). Germline V gives CDR1 SGHTA, CDR2 FQGNSA. This CDR3 is built from 12 residues. The V end lost 1 base, the J end lost 12 bases, and 13 bases lay between the germline ends.

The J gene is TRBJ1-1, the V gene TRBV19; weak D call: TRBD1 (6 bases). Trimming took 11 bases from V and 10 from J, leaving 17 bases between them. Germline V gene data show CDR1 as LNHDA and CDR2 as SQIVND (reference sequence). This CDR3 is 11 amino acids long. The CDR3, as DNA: TGTGCCTCTAGTCTGCAGGGGCGAGCTTTCTTT. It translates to CASSLQGRAFF.

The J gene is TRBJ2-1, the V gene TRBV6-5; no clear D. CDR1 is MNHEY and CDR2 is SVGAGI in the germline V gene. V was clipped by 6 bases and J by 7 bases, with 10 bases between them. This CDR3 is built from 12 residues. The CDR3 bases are TGTGCCAGCAGCGCACTGACTAATGAGCAGTTCTTC. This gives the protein CASSALTNEQFF.

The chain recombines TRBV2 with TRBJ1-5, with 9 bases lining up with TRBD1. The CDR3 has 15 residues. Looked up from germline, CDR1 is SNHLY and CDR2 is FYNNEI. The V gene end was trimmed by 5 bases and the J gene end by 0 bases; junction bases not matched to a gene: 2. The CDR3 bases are TGTGCCAGCAGTAGGACAGGGGATAGCAATCAGCCCCAGCATTTT. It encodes CASSRTGDSNQPQHF.

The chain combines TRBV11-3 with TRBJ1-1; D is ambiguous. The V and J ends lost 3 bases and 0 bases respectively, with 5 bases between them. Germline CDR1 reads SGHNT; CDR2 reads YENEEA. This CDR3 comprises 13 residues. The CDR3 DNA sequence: TGTGCCAGCAGCTTGACTGTGAACACTGAAGCTTTCTTT. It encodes CASSLTVNTEAFF.

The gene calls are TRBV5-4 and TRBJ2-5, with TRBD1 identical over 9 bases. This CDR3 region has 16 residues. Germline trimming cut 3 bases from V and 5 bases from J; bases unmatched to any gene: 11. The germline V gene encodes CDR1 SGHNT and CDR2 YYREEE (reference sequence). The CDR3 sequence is CASSSQRDRATETQYF. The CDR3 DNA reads TGTGCCAGCAGCTCCCAGCGGGACAGGGCCACGGAGACCCAGTACTTC.

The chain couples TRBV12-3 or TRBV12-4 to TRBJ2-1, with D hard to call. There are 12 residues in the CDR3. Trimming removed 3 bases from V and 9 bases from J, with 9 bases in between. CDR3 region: CASSLILAEQFF. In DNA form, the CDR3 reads TGTGCCAGCAGTTTGATCTTGGCTGAGCAGTTCTTC.

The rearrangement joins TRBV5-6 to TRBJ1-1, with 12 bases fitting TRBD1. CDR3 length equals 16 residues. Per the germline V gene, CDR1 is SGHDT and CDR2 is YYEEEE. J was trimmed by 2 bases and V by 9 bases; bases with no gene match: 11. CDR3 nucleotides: TGTGCCACGAGCGGGGACAGGGGGCGAGAAAACACTGAAGCTTTCTTT. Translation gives CATSGDRGRENTEAFF.

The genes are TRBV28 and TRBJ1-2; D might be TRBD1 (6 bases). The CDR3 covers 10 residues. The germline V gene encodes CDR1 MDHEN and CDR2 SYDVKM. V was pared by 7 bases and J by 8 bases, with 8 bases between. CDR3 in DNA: TGTGCCAGCAAGGGGGTCGGCTACACCTTC. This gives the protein CASKGVGYTF.

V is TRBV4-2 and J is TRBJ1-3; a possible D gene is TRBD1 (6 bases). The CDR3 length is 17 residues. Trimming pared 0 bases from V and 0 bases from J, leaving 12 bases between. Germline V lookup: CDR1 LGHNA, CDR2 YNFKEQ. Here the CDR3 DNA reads TGTGCCAGCAGCCAAGATCGGCGGACAGCCTCTGGAAACACCATATATTTT. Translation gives CASSQDRRTASGNTIYF.

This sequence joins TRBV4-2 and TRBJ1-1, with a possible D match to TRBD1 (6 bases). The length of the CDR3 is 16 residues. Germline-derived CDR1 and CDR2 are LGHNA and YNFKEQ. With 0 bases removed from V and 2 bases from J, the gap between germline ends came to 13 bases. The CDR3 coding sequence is TGTGCCAGCAGCCAAGAGCGGGGGCTGGCTAACACTGAAGCTTTCTTT. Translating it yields CASSQERGLANTEAFF.

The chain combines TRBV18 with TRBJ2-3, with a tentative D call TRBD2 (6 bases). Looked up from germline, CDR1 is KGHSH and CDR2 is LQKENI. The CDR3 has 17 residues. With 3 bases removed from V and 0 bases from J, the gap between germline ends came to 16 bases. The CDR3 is CASSPGWGESSTDTQYF. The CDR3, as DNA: TGTGCCAGCTCACCCGGCTGGGGGGAATCTAGCACAGATACGCAGTATTTT.

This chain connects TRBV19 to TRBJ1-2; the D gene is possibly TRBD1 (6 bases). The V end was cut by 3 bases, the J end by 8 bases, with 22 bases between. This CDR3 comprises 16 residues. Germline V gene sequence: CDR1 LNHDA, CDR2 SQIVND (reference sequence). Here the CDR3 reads CASSIVGQSLYRGYTF. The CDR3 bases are TGTGCCAGTAGTATTGTCGGACAGAGCCTTTATAGAGGCTACACCTTC.

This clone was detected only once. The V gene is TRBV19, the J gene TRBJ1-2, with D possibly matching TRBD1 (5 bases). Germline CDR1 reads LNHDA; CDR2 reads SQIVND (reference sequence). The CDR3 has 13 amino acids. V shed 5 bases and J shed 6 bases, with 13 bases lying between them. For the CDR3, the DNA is TGTGCCAGTAGTCTCAGGGATCCCCATGGCTACACCTTC. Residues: CASSLRDPHGYTF.

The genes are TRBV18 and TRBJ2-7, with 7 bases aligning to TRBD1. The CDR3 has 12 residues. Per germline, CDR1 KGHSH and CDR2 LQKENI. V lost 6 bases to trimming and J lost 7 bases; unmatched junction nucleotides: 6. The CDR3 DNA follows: TGTGCCAGCTCGCTCGGGACAGAAGAGCAGTACTTC. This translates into CASSLGTEEQYF.

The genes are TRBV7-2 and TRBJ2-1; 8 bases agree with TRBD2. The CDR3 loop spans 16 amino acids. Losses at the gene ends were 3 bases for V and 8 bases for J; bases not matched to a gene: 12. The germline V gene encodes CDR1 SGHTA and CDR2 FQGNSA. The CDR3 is CASSFSSGPIGHEQFF. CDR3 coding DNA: TGTGCCAGCAGCTTTTCTAGCGGGCCCATCGGGCATGAGCAGTTCTTC.

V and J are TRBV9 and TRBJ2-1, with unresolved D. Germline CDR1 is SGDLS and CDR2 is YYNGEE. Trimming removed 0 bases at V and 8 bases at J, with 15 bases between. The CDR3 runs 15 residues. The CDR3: CASSVASSGVHEQFF. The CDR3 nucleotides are TGTGCCAGCAGCGTAGCCTCATCGGGTGTCCATGAGCAGTTCTTC.

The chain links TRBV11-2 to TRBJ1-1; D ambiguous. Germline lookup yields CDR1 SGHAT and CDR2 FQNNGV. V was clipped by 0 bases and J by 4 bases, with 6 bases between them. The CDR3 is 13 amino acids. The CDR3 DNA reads TGTGCCAGCAGCTTAGAAGCGGGCACTGAAGCTTTCTTT. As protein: CASSLEAGTEAFF.

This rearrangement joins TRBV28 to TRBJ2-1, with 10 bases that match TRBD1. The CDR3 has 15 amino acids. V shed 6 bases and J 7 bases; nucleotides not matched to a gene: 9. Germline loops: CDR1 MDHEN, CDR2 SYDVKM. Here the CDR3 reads CASREPGQGRNEQFF. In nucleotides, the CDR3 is TGTGCCAGCAGAGAACCGGGACAGGGGCGGAATGAGCAGTTCTTC. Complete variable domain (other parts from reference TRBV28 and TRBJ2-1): DVKVTQSSRYLVKRTGEKVFLECVQDMDHENMFWYRQDPGLGLRLIYFSYDVKMKEKGDIPEGYSVSREKKERFSLILESASTNQTSMYLCASREPGQGRNEQFFGPGTRLTVL.

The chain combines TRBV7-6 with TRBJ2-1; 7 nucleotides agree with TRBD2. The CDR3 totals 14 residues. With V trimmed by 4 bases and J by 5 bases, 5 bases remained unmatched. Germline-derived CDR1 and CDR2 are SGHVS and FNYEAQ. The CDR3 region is CASSSGGFNNEQFF. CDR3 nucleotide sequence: TGTGCCAGCAGCTCCGGGGGGTTCAACAATGAGCAGTTCTTC. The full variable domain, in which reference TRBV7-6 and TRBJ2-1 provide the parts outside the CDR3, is GAGVSQSPRYKVTKRGQDVALRCDPISGHVSLYWYRQALGQGPEFLTYFNYEAQQDKSGLPNDRFSAERPEGSISTLTIQRTEQRDSAMYRCASSSGGFNNEQFFGPGTRLTVL.

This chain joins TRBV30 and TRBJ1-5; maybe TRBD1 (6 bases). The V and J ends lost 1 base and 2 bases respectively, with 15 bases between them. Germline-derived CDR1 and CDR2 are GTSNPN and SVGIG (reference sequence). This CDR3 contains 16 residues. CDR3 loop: CAWSAYEAGGNQPQHF. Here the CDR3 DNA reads TGTGCCTGGAGTGCTTACGAAGCAGGGGGCAATCAGCCCCAGCATTTT.